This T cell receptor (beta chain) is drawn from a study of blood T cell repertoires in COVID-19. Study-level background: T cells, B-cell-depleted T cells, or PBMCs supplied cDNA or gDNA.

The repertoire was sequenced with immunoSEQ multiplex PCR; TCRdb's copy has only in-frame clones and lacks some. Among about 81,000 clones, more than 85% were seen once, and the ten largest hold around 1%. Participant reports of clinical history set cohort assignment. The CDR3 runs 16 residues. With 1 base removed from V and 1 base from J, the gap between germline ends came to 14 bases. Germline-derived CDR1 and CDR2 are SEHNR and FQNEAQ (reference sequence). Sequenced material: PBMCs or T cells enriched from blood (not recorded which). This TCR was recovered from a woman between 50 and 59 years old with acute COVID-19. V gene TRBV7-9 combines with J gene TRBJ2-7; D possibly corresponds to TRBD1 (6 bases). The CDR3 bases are TGTGCCAGCAGCTTAGAGTCGGGCAGGGGATCCTACGAGCAGTACTTC. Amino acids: CASSLESGRGSYEQYF.